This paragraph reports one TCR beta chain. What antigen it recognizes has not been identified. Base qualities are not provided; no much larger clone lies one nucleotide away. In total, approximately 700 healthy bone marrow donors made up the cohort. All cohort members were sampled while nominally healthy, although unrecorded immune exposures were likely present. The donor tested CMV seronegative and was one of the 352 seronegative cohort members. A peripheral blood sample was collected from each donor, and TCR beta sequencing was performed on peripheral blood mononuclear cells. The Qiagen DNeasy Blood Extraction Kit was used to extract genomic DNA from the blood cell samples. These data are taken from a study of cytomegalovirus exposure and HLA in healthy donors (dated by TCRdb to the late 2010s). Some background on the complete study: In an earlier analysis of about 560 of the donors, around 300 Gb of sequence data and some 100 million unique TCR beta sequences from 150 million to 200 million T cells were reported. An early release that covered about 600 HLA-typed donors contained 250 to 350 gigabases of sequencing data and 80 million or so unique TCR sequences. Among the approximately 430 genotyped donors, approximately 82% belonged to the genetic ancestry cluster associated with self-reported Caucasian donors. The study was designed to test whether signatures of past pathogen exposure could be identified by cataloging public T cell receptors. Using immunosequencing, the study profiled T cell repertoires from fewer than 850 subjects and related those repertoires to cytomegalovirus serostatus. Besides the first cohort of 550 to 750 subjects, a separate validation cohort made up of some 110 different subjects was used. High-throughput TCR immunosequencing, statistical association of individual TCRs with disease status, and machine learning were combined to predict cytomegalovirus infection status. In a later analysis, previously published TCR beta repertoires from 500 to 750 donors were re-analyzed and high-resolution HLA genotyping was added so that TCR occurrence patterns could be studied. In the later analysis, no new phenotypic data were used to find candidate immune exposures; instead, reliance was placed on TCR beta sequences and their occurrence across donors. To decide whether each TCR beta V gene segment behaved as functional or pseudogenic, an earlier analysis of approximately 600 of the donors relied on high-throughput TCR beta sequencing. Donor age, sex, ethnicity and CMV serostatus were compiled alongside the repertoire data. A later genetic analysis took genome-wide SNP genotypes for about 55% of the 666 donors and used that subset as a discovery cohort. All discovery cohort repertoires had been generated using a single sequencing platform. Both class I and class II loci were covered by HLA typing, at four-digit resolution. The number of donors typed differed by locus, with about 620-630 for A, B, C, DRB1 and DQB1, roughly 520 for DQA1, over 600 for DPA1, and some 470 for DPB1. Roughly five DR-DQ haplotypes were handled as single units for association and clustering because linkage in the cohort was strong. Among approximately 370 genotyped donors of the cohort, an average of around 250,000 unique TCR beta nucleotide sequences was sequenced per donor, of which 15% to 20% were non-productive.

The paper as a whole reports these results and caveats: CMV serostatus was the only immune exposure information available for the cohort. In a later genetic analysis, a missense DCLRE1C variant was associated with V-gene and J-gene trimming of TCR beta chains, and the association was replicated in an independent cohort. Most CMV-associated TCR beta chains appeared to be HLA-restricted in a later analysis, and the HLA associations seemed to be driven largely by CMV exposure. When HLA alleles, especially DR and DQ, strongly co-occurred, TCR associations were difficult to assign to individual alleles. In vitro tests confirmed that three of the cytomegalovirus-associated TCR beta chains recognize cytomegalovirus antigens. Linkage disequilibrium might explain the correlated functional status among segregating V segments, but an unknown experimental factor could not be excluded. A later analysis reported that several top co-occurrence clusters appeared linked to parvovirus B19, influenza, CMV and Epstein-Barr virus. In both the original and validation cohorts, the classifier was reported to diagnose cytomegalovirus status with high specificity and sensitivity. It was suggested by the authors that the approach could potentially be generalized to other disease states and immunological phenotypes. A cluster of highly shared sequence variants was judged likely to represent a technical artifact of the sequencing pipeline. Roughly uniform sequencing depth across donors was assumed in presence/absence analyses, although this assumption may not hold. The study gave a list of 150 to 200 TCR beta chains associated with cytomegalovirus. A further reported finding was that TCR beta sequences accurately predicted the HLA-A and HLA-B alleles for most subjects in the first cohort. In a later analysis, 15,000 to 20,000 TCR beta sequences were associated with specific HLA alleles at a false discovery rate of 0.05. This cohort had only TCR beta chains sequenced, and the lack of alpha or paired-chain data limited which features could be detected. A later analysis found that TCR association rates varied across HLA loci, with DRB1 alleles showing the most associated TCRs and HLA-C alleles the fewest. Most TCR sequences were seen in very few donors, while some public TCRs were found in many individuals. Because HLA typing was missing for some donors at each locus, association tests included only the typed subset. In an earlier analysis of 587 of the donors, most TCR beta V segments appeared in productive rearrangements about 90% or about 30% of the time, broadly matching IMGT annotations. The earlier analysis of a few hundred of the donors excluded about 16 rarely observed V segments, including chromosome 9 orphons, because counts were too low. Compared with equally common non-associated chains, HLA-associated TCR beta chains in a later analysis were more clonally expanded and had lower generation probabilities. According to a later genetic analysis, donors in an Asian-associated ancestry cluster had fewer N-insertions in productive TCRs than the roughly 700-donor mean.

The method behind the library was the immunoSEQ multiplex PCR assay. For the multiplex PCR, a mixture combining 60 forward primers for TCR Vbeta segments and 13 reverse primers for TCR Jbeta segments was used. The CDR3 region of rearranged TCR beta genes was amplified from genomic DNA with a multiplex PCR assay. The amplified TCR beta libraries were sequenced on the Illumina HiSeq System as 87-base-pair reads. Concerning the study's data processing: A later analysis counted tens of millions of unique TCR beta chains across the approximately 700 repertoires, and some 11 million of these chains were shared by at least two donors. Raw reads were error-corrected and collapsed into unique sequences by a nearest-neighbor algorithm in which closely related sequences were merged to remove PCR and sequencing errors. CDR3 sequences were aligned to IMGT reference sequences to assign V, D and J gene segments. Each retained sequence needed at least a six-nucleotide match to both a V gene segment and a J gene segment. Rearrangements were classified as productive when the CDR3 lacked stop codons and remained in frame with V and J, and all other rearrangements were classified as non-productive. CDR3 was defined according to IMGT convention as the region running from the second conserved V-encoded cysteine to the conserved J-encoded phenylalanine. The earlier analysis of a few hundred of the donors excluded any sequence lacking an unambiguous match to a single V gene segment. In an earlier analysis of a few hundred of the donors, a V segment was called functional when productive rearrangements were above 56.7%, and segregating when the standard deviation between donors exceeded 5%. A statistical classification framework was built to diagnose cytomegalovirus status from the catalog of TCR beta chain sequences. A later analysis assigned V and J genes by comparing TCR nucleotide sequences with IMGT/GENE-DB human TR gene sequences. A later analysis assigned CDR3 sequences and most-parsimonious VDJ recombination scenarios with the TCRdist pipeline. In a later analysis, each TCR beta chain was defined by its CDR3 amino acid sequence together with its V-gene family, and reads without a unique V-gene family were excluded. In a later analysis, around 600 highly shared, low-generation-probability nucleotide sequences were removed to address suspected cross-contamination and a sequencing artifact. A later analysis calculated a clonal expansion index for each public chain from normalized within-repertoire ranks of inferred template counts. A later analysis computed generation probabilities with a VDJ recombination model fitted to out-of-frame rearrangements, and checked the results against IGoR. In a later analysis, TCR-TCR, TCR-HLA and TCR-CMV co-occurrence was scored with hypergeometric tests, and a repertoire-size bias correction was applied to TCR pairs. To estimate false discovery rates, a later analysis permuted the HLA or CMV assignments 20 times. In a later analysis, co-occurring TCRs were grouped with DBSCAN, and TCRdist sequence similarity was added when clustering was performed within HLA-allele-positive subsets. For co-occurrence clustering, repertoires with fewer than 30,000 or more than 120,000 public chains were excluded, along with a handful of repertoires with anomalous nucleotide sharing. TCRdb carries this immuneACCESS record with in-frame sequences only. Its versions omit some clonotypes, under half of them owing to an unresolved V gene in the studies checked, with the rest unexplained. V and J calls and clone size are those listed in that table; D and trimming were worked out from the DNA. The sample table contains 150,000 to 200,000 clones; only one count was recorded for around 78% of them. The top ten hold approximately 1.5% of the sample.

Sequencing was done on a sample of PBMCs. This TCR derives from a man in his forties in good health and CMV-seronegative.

The bases are TGCAGCGTGGCGGAGGGGGCCACCCAGTACTTC. It codes for CSVAEGATQYF. The receptor chain draws on TRBV29-1 and TRBJ2-5; a tentative D match to TRBD1 spans 7 bases. CDR1 and CDR2, looked up from the germline V gene, are SQVTM and ANQGSEA. The CDR3 holds 11 amino acids from the cysteine to the phenylalanine. This entry keeps only the CDR3 DNA: 33 bases, framed from base 1. At the junction V is shortened by 6 bases and J by 8 bases, with 13 bases in between.